These 30 T cell receptor beta chains came from one sample sequenced in a study of radiotherapy plus CTLA-4 blockade in lung cancer. Data came from immunoSEQ multiplex PCR; TCRdb stores just in-frame clones and leaves some out. The sample yields tens of thousands of clones, around 77% seen once. Sequenced material: peripheral blood, taken from a patient treated with radiotherapy plus ipilimumab. Receptors originate from a human donor with non-small cell lung cancer who had stable disease on radiotherapy plus ipilimumab.

There are a few counts of this clone. V usage is TRBV27 and J usage is TRBJ2-1, with 7 bases aligning to TRBD2. V was clipped by 5 bases and J by 7 bases; unmatched bases: 5. CDR1 is MNHEY and CDR2 is SMNVEV in the germline V gene (reference sequence). The CDR3 totals 13 residues. In DNA, the CDR3 is TGTGCCAGCAGTCAGACTAGCATAAATGAGCAGTTCTTC. Protein: CASSQTSINEQFF.

The V gene is TRBV9, the J gene TRBJ2-3; D is uncertain. Germline V gives CDR1 SGDLS, CDR2 YYNGEE. CDR3 length: 12 amino acids. Trimming pared 3 bases from V and 6 bases from J, leaving 8 bases between. The CDR3 DNA reads as TGTGCCAGCAGCGCAGACACGGATACGCAGTATTTT. This gives the protein CASSADTDTQYF.

This chain uses TRBV30 with TRBJ2-5, with 7 nucleotides matching TRBD1. The germline CDR1 and CDR2 sequences are GTSNPN and SVGIG (reference sequence). Trimming took 7 bases from V and 4 from J; bases not matched to a gene: 12. CDR3 length: 14 amino acids. The CDR3 region has the DNA TGTGCCTACTCGACAGGGACCTCCCGAGAGACCCAGTACTTC. Translated: CAYSTGTSRETQYF. Full variable domain (rest looked up from reference TRBV30 and TRBJ2-5): SQTIHQWPATLVQPVGSPLSLECTVEGTSNPNLYWYRQAAGRGLQLLFYSVGIGQISSEVPQNLSASRPQDRQFILSSKKLLLSDSGFYLCAYSTGTSRETQYFGPGTRLLVL.

The rearrangement uses TRBV29-1 and TRBJ1-1; D possibly corresponds to TRBD1 (5 bases). The germline CDR1 and CDR2 sequences are SQVTM and ANQGSEA. V was clipped by 1 base and J by 1 base, with 7 bases between them. The CDR3 is made up of 13 amino acids. The CDR3 reads CSVEVQENTEAFF. The CDR3 DNA reads as TGCAGCGTTGAAGTACAGGAGAACACTGAAGCTTTCTTT.

This clone was detected only a few times. J is TRBJ2-1 and V is TRBV10-2; 9 bases fit TRBD2. V was clipped by 6 bases and J by 8 bases; unmatched bases: 8. Germline V lookup: CDR1 WSHSY, CDR2 SAAADI. CDR3 length: 14 amino acids. The CDR3 protein is CASRAGGSFHEQFF. The CDR3 coding sequence is TGCGCCAGCAGAGCGGGGGGCTCATTCCATGAGCAGTTCTTC.

This chain uses TRBV6-1 with TRBJ2-5; D ambiguous. In germline, CDR1 is MNHNS, CDR2 SASEGT. The CDR3 is 15 residues long. V was shortened by 4 bases and J by 7 bases, with 19 bases between the two germline ends. CDR3: CASSGGSAYHGTQYF. For the CDR3, the DNA is TGTGCCAGCAGTGGCGGTTCAGCCTACCATGGGACCCAGTACTTC.

This clone occurred once. The CDR3 reads CASSDTRGGYNEQFF. As DNA, the CDR3 is TGTGCCAGCAGTGATACCCGGGGGGGGTACAATGAGCAGTTCTTC. The rearrangement links TRBV25-1 to TRBJ2-1; 8 positions agree with TRBD2. With 3 bases clipped from V and 4 bases from J, the junction kept 5 bases outside the gene matches. Germline-derived CDR1 and CDR2 are MGHDK and SYGVNS. The length of the CDR3 is 15 residues.

V and J are TRBV11-3 and TRBJ2-1; maybe TRBD2 (5 bases). The CDR3 has 17 residues. Deletions cut 5 bases from V and 10 bases from J, with 27 bases between. The V gene's germline CDR1 is SGHNT and CDR2 YENEEA. The CDR3 sequence is CASSLLSGKGLVGEQFF. In DNA, the CDR3 is TGTGCCAGCAGCCTCCTGAGCGGTAAGGGTTTGGTGGGGGAGCAGTTCTTC.

The CDR3 DNA reads TGTGCCAGCAAGGGGGTCTACGGTGATCACACCTTC. Its protein product is CASKGVYGDHTF. This chain links TRBV7-2 with TRBJ1-2; D perhaps matches TRBD1 (6 bases). There are 12 residues in the CDR3. V lost 7 bases, J lost 12 bases, and 18 bases lay in between. CDR1 and CDR2 (germline): SGHTA, FQGNSA.

This chain joins TRBV5-1 and TRBJ2-1, with D maybe TRBD1 (5 bases). CDR1 and CDR2 (germline): SGHRS, YFSETQ. The CDR3 has 16 amino acids. Trimming shortened V by 4 bases and J by 0 bases, and 14 bases separated the two germline ends. The CDR3 region has the DNA TGCGCCAGCAGCCTCGGACACGTGAGCTCCTACAATGAGCAGTTCTTC. This translates into CASSLGHVSSYNEQFF.

The count of this clone is one. The chain combines TRBV28 with TRBJ1-6, with D tentatively TRBD1 (6 bases). The CDR3 consists of 14 residues. Trimming cost V 8 bases and J 1 base, with 9 bases left between them. Germline assignment: CDR1 MDHEN and CDR2 SYDVKM. In DNA form, the CDR3 reads TGTGCCAGCGCAGGGGAATCCTATAATTCACCCCTCCACTTT. Encoded protein: CASAGESYNSPLHF.

V usage is TRBV19 and J usage is TRBJ1-1, with TRBD1 as a possible D gene (6 bases). Germline V gene sequence: CDR1 LNHDA, CDR2 SQIVND (reference sequence). The CDR3 runs 14 residues. V gave up 4 bases and J gave up 6 bases, with 15 bases separating them. Written as DNA, the CDR3 is TGTGCCAGTAGTACCCAACAGGGTTGGGCTGAAGCTTTCTTT. Its translation is CASSTQQGWAEAFF. The whole variable domain, remainder taken from reference TRBV19 and TRBJ1-1, is DGGITQSPKYLFRKEGQNVTLSCEQNLNHDAMYWYRQDPGQGLRLIYYSQIVNDFQKGDIAEGYSVSREKKESFPLTVTSAQKNPTAFYLCASSTQQGWAEAFFGQGTRLTVV.

V usage is TRBV2 and J usage is TRBJ2-3; a possible D gene is TRBD2 (6 bases). Germline V gives CDR1 SNHLY, CDR2 FYNNEI. V was trimmed by 6 bases and J by 2 bases, leaving 12 bases between them. This CDR3 has 14 residues. DNA for the CDR3: TGTGCCAGCAGCCTGGGACTCCTCACAGATACGCAGTATTTT. Its translation is CASSLGLLTDTQYF.

This rearrangement joins TRBV10-1 to TRBJ2-2; D is possibly TRBD1 (5 bases). Germline V lookup: CDR1 WNHNN, CDR2 SYGVQD (reference sequence). V lost 0 bases and J lost 2, with 10 bases in between. CDR3 size: 16 residues. CDR3 in amino acids: CASSESVGLNTGELFF. The CDR3 DNA sequence: TGCGCCAGCAGTGAGTCGGTGGGGCTCAACACCGGGGAGCTGTTTTTT.

The chain is built from TRBV10-3 and TRBJ2-1; 10 positions match TRBD2. Trimming took 0 bases from V and 5 from J; bases not matched to a gene: 1. The germline V gene has CDR1 ENHRY and CDR2 SYGVKD. The CDR3 consists of 15 residues. CDR3 amino acids: CAISESLAGDNEQFF. The CDR3 nucleotides are TGTGCCATCAGTGAGTCTCTAGCGGGGGACAATGAGCAGTTCTTC.

The chain couples TRBV7-2 to TRBJ1-2, with a tentative D call TRBD1 (5 bases). Trimming removed 0 bases at V and 4 bases at J, with 9 bases between. The CDR3 covers 14 residues. The germline CDR1 and CDR2 sequences are SGHTA and FQGNSA. The CDR3: CASSLALQAYGYTF. DNA for the CDR3: TGTGCCAGCAGCTTAGCGCTACAGGCCTATGGCTACACCTTC.

This chain connects TRBV6-6 to TRBJ1-1, with 7 bases identical to TRBD1. Germline CDR1 and CDR2: MNHNY and SVGAGI (reference sequence). The CDR3 length is 13 residues. The V and J ends lost 2 bases and 6 bases, in that order; junction bases with no gene match: 3. The CDR3 reads CASSYTDRAEAFF. CDR3 coding DNA: TGTGCCAGCAGTTACACAGACAGGGCTGAAGCTTTCTTT.

This sequence joins TRBV5-1 and TRBJ1-4; TRBD1 matches at 11 bases. J gave up 7 bases and V 0 bases, and 2 bases lay outside the gene matches. The CDR3 covers 15 residues. CDR1 is SGHRS, CDR2 YFSETQ, per germline. The DNA of the CDR3 is TGCGCCAGCAGCTTGGATGGGACAGGGGGTGAAAAACTGTTTTTT. Translated, it gives CASSLDGTGGEKLFF.

V gene TRBV5-6 combines with J gene TRBJ2-7; possibly TRBD1 for D (6 bases). CDR3 size: 16 residues. The germline V gene encodes CDR1 SGHDT and CDR2 YYEEEE. The V gene lost 7 bases and the J gene lost 3 bases, with 23 bases spanning the gap. Here the CDR3 DNA reads TGTGCCAGCTCTCCCTATGCGAAATTCAGGGGCTACGAGCAGTACTTC. This translates into CASSPYAKFRGYEQYF.

This chain uses TRBV14 with TRBJ1-2; D uncertain. Germline CDR1 and CDR2: SGHDN and FVKESK. The CDR3 totals 15 residues. The ends were cut back, 5 bases at V and 4 bases at J, with 17 bases in the middle. The CDR3 loop is CASSAGVFPLYGYTF. CDR3 bases: TGTGCCAGCAGCGCGGGAGTTTTCCCCCTCTATGGCTACACCTTC.

The chain is built from TRBV12-5 and TRBJ1-1, with TRBD1 as a possible D gene (6 bases). V was pared by 0 bases and J by 0 bases, with 14 bases between. The CDR3 length is 17 residues. The germline V gene encodes CDR1 LGHNT and CDR2 FRNRAP. CDR3 region: CASGLVNGRGLNTEAFF. CDR3 nucleotides: TGTGCTAGTGGTTTGGTCAACGGCAGGGGATTGAACACTGAAGCTTTCTTT. The variable domain in full, with the rest retrieved from reference TRBV12-5 and TRBJ1-1, is DARVTQTPRHKVTEMGQEVTMRCQPILGHNTVFWYRQTMMQGLELLAYFRNRAPLDDSGMPKDRFSAEMPDATLATLKIQPSEPRDSAVYFCASGLVNGRGLNTEAFFGQGTRLTVV.

The DNA for the CDR3 is TGTGCCAGCAGCTTGCGGGACAGTAACATTCAGTACTTC. Amino acids: CASSLRDSNIQYF. The chain recombines TRBV5-4 with TRBJ2-4; 7 bases agree with TRBD1. This CDR3 has 13 amino acids. V was clipped by 1 base and J by 7 bases; unmatched bases: 2. Per the germline V gene, CDR1 is SGHNT and CDR2 is YYREEE (reference sequence).

The chain recombines TRBV15 with TRBJ1-1, with D perhaps matching TRBD1 (5 bases). CDR3 length: 15 amino acids. Germline V gene lookup returns CDR1 LNHNV and CDR2 YYDKDF (reference sequence). V lost 2 bases and J lost 6, with 16 bases in between. CDR3 DNA: TGTGCCACCAGCAGACCTTCGGGGGTGGCAGCTGAAGCTTTCTTT. Translating it yields CATSRPSGVAAEAFF.

This chain connects TRBV10-3 to TRBJ1-2; 12 nucleotides agree with TRBD1. CDR1 and CDR2 from the germline V gene are ENHRY and SYGVKD. J was trimmed by 4 bases and V by 6 bases; bases with no gene match: 3. This CDR3 spans 14 amino acids. Written as DNA, the CDR3 is TGTGCCATCAGCGGGACAGGGGGCTCCTATGGCTACACCTTC. Translating it yields CAISGTGGSYGYTF.

This clone was counted between two and nine times. The chain is built from TRBV4-3 and TRBJ2-5, with 7 nucleotides matching TRBD1. CDR1 and CDR2 from the germline V gene are LGHNA and YSLEER. V was clipped by 6 bases and J by 1 base; unmatched bases: 2. The CDR3 spans 13 residues. In nucleotides, the CDR3 is TGCGCCAGCAGTCGGGACAGCCAAGAGACCCAGTACTTC. Its protein product is CASSRDSQETQYF.

CDR3 bases: TGTGCCATCAGCAGACTTGGAAACACCATATATTTT. Its protein is CAISRLGNTIYF. The V call is TRBV10-3, the J call TRBJ1-3; unclear D gene. The V and J ends lost 6 bases and 3 bases respectively, with 6 bases between them. This CDR3 is built from 12 residues. Germline V gives CDR1 ENHRY, CDR2 SYGVKD.

The V call is TRBV2, the J call TRBJ1-6; D might be TRBD1 (5 bases). Germline-derived CDR1 and CDR2 are SNHLY and FYNNEI. This CDR3 is 17 amino acids long. Trimming took off 1 base at V and 8 bases at J, with 18 bases between the two ends. CDR3: CASSEGPYVGVDSPLHF. CDR3 nucleotide sequence: TGTGCCAGCAGTGAAGGCCCCTACGTAGGGGTAGATTCACCCCTCCACTTT.

This clone was counted only a few times. The J gene is TRBJ1-2, the V gene TRBV6-5; D is unresolved. Trimming shortened V by 3 bases and J by 8 bases, and 10 bases separated the two germline ends. This CDR3 region has 12 residues. Germline V gene sequence: CDR1 MNHEY, CDR2 SVGAGI. In DNA, the CDR3 is TGTGCCAGCAGTTATCTAGAGGGAGGCTACACCTTC. Encoded protein: CASSYLEGGYTF.

CDR3 in amino acids: CASSTYSLYNEQFF. CDR3 sequence (DNA): TGTGCCAGCAGCACTTATTCACTCTACAATGAGCAGTTCTTC. The J gene is TRBJ2-1, the V gene TRBV2; D uncertain. The V gene lost 6 bases and the J gene lost 3 bases, with 12 bases spanning the gap. The germline V gene encodes CDR1 SNHLY and CDR2 FYNNEI. The CDR3 spans 14 residues.

The V gene is TRBV19, the J gene TRBJ2-3; D perhaps matches TRBD1 (5 bases). Per germline, CDR1 LNHDA and CDR2 SQIVND (reference sequence). V lost 3 bases and J 0 bases, leaving 25 bases between the germline ends. This CDR3 region has 20 residues. CDR3 in amino acids: CASSIKGPGMSPYSTDTQYF. In DNA, the CDR3 is TGTGCCAGTAGTATCAAGGGGCCGGGTATGAGTCCTTATAGCACAGATACGCAGTATTTT.